This TCR beta chain was identified during a study of T cells expressing NK-cell markers. Study-wide context: From sorted CD3+CD56+NKG2C+, CD3+CD56+NKG2C- and CD3+CD56-NKG2C+ T cells came the TCR beta repertoires. Seven sequenced donors out of eight were HCMV-seropositive, one seronegative.

TCR beta cDNA was generated via 5'RACE template switching incorporating UMIs. TCRdb reanalyzed the 5' RACE reads and collapses them to one entry per CDR3 protein, without DNA. Reported are 90,000 to 130,000 distinct CDR3 sequences; the ten largest clones contain about a fifth. This CDR3 region has 15 residues. Germline V gives CDR1 LGHNA, CDR2 YNFKEQ. A remark on this clonotype: Its antigen is still unknown.

Study-wide results and limits: NKG2C+ dominant clonotype frequencies in a handful of donors were roughly 1.0-7.5% of CD8+ T cells.

The J gene is TRBJ1-1, the V gene TRBV4-2. The clonotype comes from a woman between 18 and 70 years old in good health. Sequencing was done on a sample of blood T cells: a sorted CD56 or NKG2C T cell subset, CD4+ or CD8+ T cells, or bulk PBMC T cells (not recorded which). This CDR3 reads CASSQVWGMNTEAFF.